This record concerns one T cell receptor beta chain sequence. This sample was taken from a study of blood T cell repertoires in COVID-19. The table came from immunoSEQ multiplex PCR; TCRdb's copy has only in-frame clones and leaves some out. The sample yields about 240,000 clones, roughly 91% seen once. Germline CDR1 KGHSH, CDR2 LQKENI. The CDR3 length is 12 residues. With 3 bases removed from V and 5 bases from J, the gap between germline ends came to 5 bases. This chain connects TRBV18 to TRBJ1-5; D unclear. This sequence was found in a woman in her 30s who had recovered from COVID-19. The source material was PBMCs or T cells enriched from blood (not recorded which). CDR3 sequence reads: CASSPGDQPQHF. CDR3 in DNA: TGTGCCAGCTCACCGGGCGATCAGCCCCAGCATTTT. The variable domain in full, with the rest retrieved from reference TRBV18 and TRBJ1-5, is NAGVMQNPRHLVRRRGQEARLRCSPMKGHSHVYWYRQLPEEGLKFMVYLQKENIIDESGMPKERFSAEFPKEGPSILRIQQVVRGDSAAYFCASSPGDQPQHFGDGTRLSIL.